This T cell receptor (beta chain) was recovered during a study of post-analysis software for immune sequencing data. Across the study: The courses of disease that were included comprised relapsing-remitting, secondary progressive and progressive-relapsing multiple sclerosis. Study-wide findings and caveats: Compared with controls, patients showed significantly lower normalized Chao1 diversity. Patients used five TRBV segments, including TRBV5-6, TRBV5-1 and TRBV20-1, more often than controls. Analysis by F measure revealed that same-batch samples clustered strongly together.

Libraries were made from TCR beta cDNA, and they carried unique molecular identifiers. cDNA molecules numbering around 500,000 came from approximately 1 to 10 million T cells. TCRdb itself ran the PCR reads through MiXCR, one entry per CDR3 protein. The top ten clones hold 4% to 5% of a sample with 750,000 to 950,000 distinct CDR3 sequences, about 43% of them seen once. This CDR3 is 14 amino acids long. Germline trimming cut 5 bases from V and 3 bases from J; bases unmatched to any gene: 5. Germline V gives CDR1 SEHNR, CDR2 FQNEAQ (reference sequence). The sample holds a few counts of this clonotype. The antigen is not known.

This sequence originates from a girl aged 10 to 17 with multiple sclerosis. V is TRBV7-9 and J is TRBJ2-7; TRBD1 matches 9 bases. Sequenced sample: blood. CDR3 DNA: TGTGCCAGCAGCGATTGGACAGGGGTCTACGAGCAGTACTTC. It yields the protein CASSDWTGVYEQYF.